Reported below is one T cell receptor (beta chain). V gave up 6 bases and J gave up 3 bases; unmatched junction bases: 8. Looked up from germline, CDR1 is KGHDR and CDR2 is SFDVKD. This CDR3 is built from 15 residues. The data stem from a study of blood T cell repertoires in COVID-19. Source study methods: Estimation of nucleated cell counts relied on the amplification of reference gene primers. Data came from immunoSEQ multiplex PCR; TCRdb stores just in-frame clones and leaves some out. V and J calls and clone size are those listed in that table; D and trimming were worked out from the DNA. This table holds 30,000 to 40,000 clones, approximately 90% found once.

The sample comprised peripheral blood. This chain connects TRBV24-1 to TRBJ2-3; 7 bases are shared with TRBD2. The receptor comes from a human donor in a cohort sampled during active COVID-19. CDR3 sequence reads: CATSPVEAGTDTQYF. The CDR3 DNA follows: TGTGCCACCAGTCCCGTGGAAGCGGGAACAGATACGCAGTATTTT.